Presented here are 27 T cell receptor beta chains from one specimen sequenced in a study of cytotoxic CD8 clonotypes in ibrutinib-treated CLL. Sequencing used immunoSEQ multiplex PCR; TCRdb keeps in-frame clones, though not all of them. The sample carries approximately 210,000 clones, about 72% recorded once. The source was PBMCs, collected after 24 months of ibrutinib treatment. The receptors derive from a human donor with chronic lymphocytic leukemia.

The rearrangement uses TRBV4-3 and TRBJ1-1, with unresolved D. Looked up from germline, CDR1 is LGHNA and CDR2 is YSLEER. V lost 0 bases, J lost 4 bases, and 12 bases lay in between. This CDR3 is built from 15 residues. CDR3 sequence reads: CASSQELNQLTEAFF. CDR3 sequence (DNA): TGCGCCAGCAGCCAAGAGTTGAACCAGCTCACTGAAGCTTTCTTT.

The V gene is TRBV5-4, the J gene TRBJ2-7; D may correspond to TRBD1 or TRBD2 (5 bases each). Germline V gene lookup returns CDR1 SGHNT and CDR2 YYREEE (reference sequence). The V end lost 7 bases, the J end lost 5 bases, and 16 bases lay between the germline ends. This CDR3 has 13 residues. The CDR3 loop is CASGDDRSDEQYF. CDR3 sequence (DNA): TGTGCCAGCGGGGACGACCGTTCGGACGAGCAGTACTTC.

This clone appeared once. V and J are TRBV7-9 and TRBJ2-7; D remains ambiguous. The CDR3 has 14 residues. Germline-derived CDR1 and CDR2 are SEHNR and FQNEAQ (reference sequence). The V gene lost 1 base and the J gene lost 0 bases, with 7 bases spanning the gap. The CDR3 sequence is CASSLVPASYEQYF. CDR3 in DNA: TGTGCCAGCAGCTTAGTTCCGGCCTCCTACGAGCAGTACTTC.

The V call is TRBV5-4, the J call TRBJ2-7; 12 nucleotides match TRBD2. Unmatched junction bases numbered 9, after V lost 2 bases and J lost 6 bases. The CDR3 sequence is 16 residues long. CDR1 and CDR2 (germline): SGHNT, YYREEE (reference sequence). This CDR3 is CASSFGLAGGRFEQYF. The CDR3, as DNA: TGTGCCAGCAGCTTCGGTCTAGCGGGAGGGCGGTTCGAGCAGTACTTC.

This clone has only one observation. The CDR3 loop is CASSLGPWTEAFF. The CDR3 nucleotides read TGTGCCAGCAGCCTCGGGCCGTGGACTGAAGCTTTCTTT. V usage is TRBV9 and J usage is TRBJ1-1; D is uncertain. This CDR3 comprises 13 residues. V dropped 4 bases and J dropped 5 bases, with 12 bases sitting between them. Germline V lookup: CDR1 SGDLS, CDR2 YYNGEE.

This chain links TRBV11-2 with TRBJ2-7, with D uncertain. V was clipped by 2 bases and J by 3 bases, with 2 bases between them. The CDR3 runs to 11 residues. Germline-derived CDR1 and CDR2 are SGHAT and FQNNGV. The chain's CDR3 is CASSLIYEQYF. CDR3 nucleotide sequence: TGTGCCAGCAGCTTAATCTACGAGCAGTACTTC.

This clone turned up a few times. This chain links TRBV28 with TRBJ2-2; D might be TRBD2 (5 bases). CDR1 MDHEN and CDR2 SYDVKM come from the germline V gene. Trimming removed 7 bases from V and 0 bases from J, with 12 bases in between. The CDR3 contains 15 residues. The CDR3 sequence: CASTRAASNTGELFF. CDR3 DNA sequence: TGTGCCAGCACGCGGGCGGCTTCGAACACCGGGGAGCTGTTTTTT.

The V gene is TRBV5-1, the J gene TRBJ2-5; D is possibly TRBD1 (5 bases). Trimming took off 2 bases at V and 1 base at J, with 6 bases between the two ends. The germline gives CDR1 SGHRS, CDR2 YFSETQ. The CDR3 covers 13 residues. The CDR3 here is CASSFGAQETQYF. The CDR3 DNA is TGCGCCAGCAGCTTTGGGGCCCAAGAGACCCAGTACTTC.

The chain carries TRBV4-3 and TRBJ2-7, with D uncertain. V lost 0 bases to trimming and J lost 2 bases, with 11 bases between them. CDR3 size: 15 residues. Germline CDR1 LGHNA, CDR2 YSLEER. In DNA form, the CDR3 reads TGCGCCAGCAGCCAAGAACATTTTCGGGCCTACGAGCAGTACTTC. This codes for CASSQEHFRAYEQYF.

V usage is TRBV5-1 and J usage is TRBJ2-1; 12 positions agree with TRBD2. With 2 bases clipped from V and 8 bases from J, the junction kept 11 bases outside the gene matches. This CDR3 has 17 residues. Germline lookup yields CDR1 SGHRS and CDR2 YFSETQ. CDR3 in amino acids: CASSFRLAGGPIDEQFF. CDR3 sequence (DNA): TGCGCCAGCAGCTTTAGGCTAGCGGGAGGGCCGATCGATGAGCAGTTCTTC.

V gene TRBV18 combines with J gene TRBJ1-2; no clear D gene. The CDR3 runs to 16 residues. Trimming shortened V by 3 bases and J by 3 bases, and 17 bases separated the two germline ends. Germline V lookup: CDR1 KGHSH, CDR2 LQKENI. The CDR3 spells CASSPLERGNDYGYTF. In nucleotides, the CDR3 is TGTGCCAGCTCACCTCTCGAACGGGGAAACGACTATGGCTACACCTTC.

The sample holds a few counts of this clone. The CDR3 bases are TGCGCCAGCAGCCAATTCTTCCGGAACACCGGGGAGCTGTTTTTT. Translating it yields CASSQFFRNTGELFF. The rearrangement links TRBV4-1 to TRBJ2-2, with D unclear. Trimming removed 2 bases at V and 1 base at J, with 8 bases between. The germline gives CDR1 MGHRA, CDR2 YSYEKL. This CDR3 is built from 15 residues.

This clone was seen only a few times. The rearrangement uses TRBV18 and TRBJ2-7, with D perhaps given as TRBD1 or TRBD2 (6 bases each). V shed 5 bases and J shed 2 bases, with 16 bases lying between them. The germline V gene has CDR1 KGHSH and CDR2 LQKENI. This CDR3 is 15 amino acids long. CDR3 DNA sequence: TGTGCCAGCTCATATTTACAGGGACTTACCTACGAGCAGTACTTC. Translated, it gives CASSYLQGLTYEQYF.

The table lists this clone with a few counts. The chain links TRBV11-3 to TRBJ2-5; D is unclear. V was clipped by 0 bases and J by 5 bases, with 7 bases between them. This CDR3 is built from 13 residues. Looked up from germline, CDR1 is SGHNT and CDR2 is YENEEA. In DNA form, the CDR3 reads TGTGCCAGCAGCTTAGACCCCCAGGAGACCCAGTACTTC. It yields the protein CASSLDPQETQYF.

CDR3 sequence reads: CASSFIQGTTTGELFF. CDR3 coding DNA: TGTGCCAGCAGCTTCATCCAAGGGACTACCACCGGGGAGCTGTTTTTT. The chain uses TRBV5-4 and TRBJ2-2, with 7 nucleotides matching TRBD2. Trimming removed 2 bases from V and 4 bases from J; junction bases left unmatched: 8. CDR1 is SGHNT and CDR2 is YYREEE in the germline V gene (reference sequence). CDR3 length equals 16 residues.

The table lists this clone with a few counts. This rearrangement joins TRBV7-8 to TRBJ1-1; D is unresolved. V lost 6 bases and J 2 bases, leaving 16 bases between the germline ends. This CDR3 region has 15 residues. The germline V gene encodes CDR1 SGHVS and CDR2 FQNEAQ. The CDR3 DNA reads TGTGCCAGCAGACCGGATTGGGAACTAAACACTGAAGCTTTCTTT. Protein: CASRPDWELNTEAFF.

The chain joins TRBV5-5 to TRBJ2-3; D gene unclear. CDR1 is SGHKS and CDR2 is YYEKEE in the germline V gene (reference sequence). The CDR3 covers 13 residues. V lost 3 bases to trimming and J lost 0 bases, with 5 bases between them. In nucleotides, the CDR3 is TGTGCCAGCAGCTGGCAAAGCACAGATACGCAGTATTTT. It codes for CASSWQSTDTQYF.

The chain joins TRBV5-8 to TRBJ2-5; D is unclear. The germline gives CDR1 SGHTS, CDR2 YDEGEE. The CDR3 loop spans 12 amino acids. Trimming stripped 0 bases from V and 6 bases from J, with 6 bases between. The DNA for the CDR3 is TGTGCCAGCAGCTTGGTTTGGCAGACCCAGTACTTC. This codes for CASSLVWQTQYF.

The V gene is TRBV28, the J gene TRBJ2-6; no definite D call. Trimming stripped 3 bases from V and 0 bases from J, with 6 bases between. Germline CDR1 and CDR2: MDHEN and SYDVKM. The CDR3 has 15 amino acids. The DNA of the CDR3 is TGTGCCAGCAGTTTTTTCCCCTCTGGGGCCAACGTCCTGACTTTC. It codes for CASSFFPSGANVLTF. Filled out from reference TRBV28 and TRBJ2-6, the complete variable domain reads DVKVTQSSRYLVKRTGEKVFLECVQDMDHENMFWYRQDPGLGLRLIYFSYDVKMKEKGDIPEGYSVSREKKERFSLILESASTNQTSMYLCASSFFPSGANVLTFGAGSRLTVL.

Points on this clone: The junction departs from germline at one end; a sequencing error may be responsible. The chain combines TRBV28 with TRBJ2-3, with D unresolved. Germline CDR1 and CDR2: MDHEN and SYDVKM. The length of the CDR3 is 15 residues. Here the CDR3 reads CASSLDTQSTDTQYF. In DNA form, the CDR3 reads TGTGCCAGCAGTCTTGACACCCAGAGCACTGATACGCAGTATTTT.

In this sample, this clone turned up a few times. The V call is TRBV5-4, the J call TRBJ2-5, with TRBD1 identical over 7 bases. The CDR3 is 13 amino acids. Germline V gene data show CDR1 as SGHNT and CDR2 as YYREEE (reference sequence). V lost 4 bases and J lost 2; bases outside the gene matches: 2. In DNA, the CDR3 is TGTGCCAGCAGCCTGGGACAGCAAGAGACCCAGTACTTC. Translated: CASSLGQQETQYF. The variable domain in full, completed from reference TRBV5-4 and TRBJ2-5, reads ETGVTQSPTHLIKTRGQQVTLRCSSQSGHNTVSWYQQALGQGPQFIFQYYREEENGRGNFPPRFSGLQFPNYSSELNVNALELDDSALYLCASSLGQQETQYFGPGTRLLVL.

The DNA for the CDR3 is TGTGCCAGCAGCCCCGCCCCAGGGGATACTTTCTATGGCTACACCTTC. It yields the protein CASSPAPGDTFYGYTF. The rearrangement uses TRBV7-3 and TRBJ1-2, with D tentatively TRBD1 (6 bases). Germline CDR1 SGHTA, CDR2 FQGTGA. With 5 bases removed from V and 4 bases from J, the gap between germline ends came to 20 bases. This CDR3 is built from 16 residues.

The chain is built from TRBV29-1 and TRBJ1-3, with no clear D. The CDR3 has 14 residues. V was pared by 4 bases and J by 1 base, with 11 bases between. Germline values: CDR1 SQVTM, CDR2 ANQGSEA. CDR3 region: CSVVRAPSGNTIYF. CDR3 DNA: TGCAGCGTTGTTAGAGCCCCTTCTGGAAACACCATATATTTT. Full variable domain (outside the CDR3, taken from reference TRBV29-1 and TRBJ1-3): SAVISQKPSRDICQRGTSLTIQCQVDSQVTMMFWYRQQPGQSLTLIATANQGSEATYESGFVIDKFPISRPNLTFSTLTVSNMSPEDSSIYLCSVVRAPSGNTIYFGEGSWLTVV.

This clone was observed a handful of times. The chain is built from TRBV7-2 and TRBJ2-7, with 7 bases matching TRBD1. CDR3 size: 14 residues. The germline gives CDR1 SGHTA, CDR2 FQGNSA. With 5 bases clipped from V and 2 bases from J, the junction kept 6 bases outside the gene matches. CDR3 in amino acids: CASSTDRITYEQYF. DNA for the CDR3: TGTGCCAGCAGCACGGACAGGATAACCTACGAGCAGTACTTC.

This clone turned up a few times. V usage is TRBV27 and J usage is TRBJ2-3, with TRBD2 matching 7 bases. CDR1 is MNHEY and CDR2 is SMNVEV in the germline V gene (reference sequence). Trimming removed 6 bases from V and 8 bases from J; junction bases left unmatched: 11. The CDR3 spans 14 residues. The CDR3 DNA reads as TGTGCCAGCAGCTCCTCCAGGGAGGGTGTTACGCAGTATTTT. It specifies CASSSSREGVTQYF.

The genes are TRBV27 and TRBJ1-1; 12 bases line up with TRBD1. Germline V CDR1 and CDR2: MNHEY, SMNVEV (reference sequence). V trimming: 10 bases; J trimming: 12 bases; junction bases outside the gene matches: 9. The CDR3 is made up of 12 amino acids. The CDR3 sequence is CATGTGGATSFF. CDR3 coding DNA: TGTGCCACCGGGACAGGGGGCGCGACTTCTTTCTTT.

The J gene is TRBJ1-5, the V gene TRBV15, with unresolved D. Germline V lookup: CDR1 LNHNV, CDR2 YYDKDF (reference sequence). The V end was cut by 3 bases, the J end by 3 bases, with 3 bases between. The CDR3 extends over 12 amino acids. CDR3: CATSRVNQPQHF. Written as DNA, the CDR3 is TGTGCCACCAGCAGGGTCAATCAGCCCCAGCATTTT. The full variable domain, with the rest looked up from reference TRBV15 and TRBJ1-5, is DAMVIQNPRYQVTQFGKPVTLSCSQTLNHNVMYWYQQKSSQAPKLLFHYYDKDFNNEADTPDNFQSRRPNTSFCFLDIRSPGLGDTAMYLCATSRVNQPQHFGDGTRLSIL.